The rows below give T cell receptor beta chains drawn from one sample of a study of T cell repertoires in cytomegalovirus infection. Each CDR3 protein gets one entry after TCRdb re-called the reads with MiXCR. The sample consists of approximately 200,000 distinct CDR3 sequences, over 20% of them appearing once. The sequencing input was CD8+ T cells from PBMCs. All receptors come from a human donor in good health (CMV status not recorded). Some clones in this sample may be carry-over from other donors' samples. CDR3s include the opening cysteine and the closing phenylalanine or tryptophan. The D gene is left open where the match is weak.

J gene,CDR3 length,D gene,V gene,CDR3 protein
TRBJ2-7,14,-,TRBV7-9,CASSLLSDSYEQYF
TRBJ2-1,16,-,TRBV30,CAWSDYLGGTYNEQFF
TRBJ2-1,16,-,TRBV28,CASSSRAPSSYNEQFF
TRBJ2-1,16,TRBD2,TRBV4-1,CASSQESGGVYNEQFF
TRBJ2-3,13,-,TRBV29-1,CSTTATSTDTQYF
TRBJ2-7,13,-,TRBV28,CASSSSRYYEQYF
TRBJ1-1,15,TRBD1,TRBV7-8,CASSVGTGRYTEAFF
TRBJ2-2,13,TRBD2,TRBV29-1,CSVDREGTGELFF
TRBJ2-1,14,TRBD1,TRBV6-2/TRBV6-3,CASSSPTGYDEQFF
TRBJ1-1,15,-,TRBV4-1,CASSQPSDWRTEAFF
TRBJ2-7,13,-,TRBV7-6,CASSLLGPYEQYF
TRBJ1-1,15,-,TRBV14,CASSQDSGGNTEAFF
TRBJ1-2,14,TRBD1,TRBV20-1,CSALGQGGTYGYTF
TRBJ2-4,14,-,TRBV27,CASSLGVEGNIQYF
TRBJ1-1,14,-,TRBV7-6,CASSLTQRGTEAFF
TRBJ2-3,16,TRBD1,TRBV7-9,CASSLVDGQGTDTQYF
TRBJ1-2,13,-,TRBV12-3/TRBV12-4,CASSPGFSYGYTF
TRBJ2-1,12,-,TRBV12-3/TRBV12-4,CASSFWGDEQFF
TRBJ1-1,14,-,TRBV7-9,CASLGTGPGTEAFF
TRBJ1-5,19,TRBD1,TRBV15,CATSSTFSGTGDSNQPQHF
TRBJ2-1,15,TRBD1,TRBV27,CASGPAWTGYNEQFF
TRBJ1-1,17,-,TRBV12-3/TRBV12-4,CASSSRDTLWGDTEAFF
TRBJ1-5,15,-,TRBV7-6,CASSQNGNSNQPQHF
TRBJ2-1,14,-,TRBV7-8,CASSFEGGPNEQFF
TRBJ2-7,13,-,TRBV6-5,CASSFGIYYKQYF
TRBJ1-2,11,-,TRBV28,CASTDWDGYTF
TRBJ1-1,15,-,TRBV7-6,CASSLQGNEYTEAFF
TRBJ1-5,15,TRBD1,TRBV28,CASSTDRESNQPQLF
TRBJ2-2,12,-,TRBV12-3/TRBV12-4,CASSWGTGELFF
TRBJ1-5,17,TRBD1,TRBV2,CASSLYRGAPINQPQHF
TRBJ1-2,13,-,TRBV12-3/TRBV12-4,CASSLPPGYGYTF
TRBJ1-2,12,-,TRBV20-1,CSLRERWGGYTF
TRBJ1-2,15,-,TRBV2,CASSDTGDVVRGYTF
TRBJ1-1,15,-,TRBV5-1,CASSLGVGMNTEAFF
TRBJ1-2,13,-,TRBV6-5,CASSKTDDYGYTF
TRBJ1-2,13,-,TRBV5-1,CASSLSQGGGYTF
TRBJ2-3,16,TRBD2,TRBV7-2,CASSPVTSGAGDTQYF
TRBJ1-2,14,-,TRBV20-1,CSARGTVSGGGYTF
TRBJ2-2,14,-,TRBV3-1,CASSHTRRVRELFF
TRBJ2-5,13,-,TRBV28,CASSLYGKETQYF
TRBJ2-1,16,-,TRBV28,CASSSILSSGYNEQFF
TRBJ2-7,14,TRBD1,TRBV14,CASSQGTGAYEQYF
TRBJ2-4,18,TRBD1,TRBV20-1,CSARVWGDRGITKNIQYF
TRBJ2-3,16,TRBD2,TRBV7-8,CASSLEALAVTDTQYF
TRBJ2-2,15,TRBD2,TRBV20-1,CSARVSGLGTGELFF
TRBJ2-1,15,TRBD2,TRBV6-5,CASSLVERGYNEQFF
TRBJ1-1,12,-,TRBV20-1,CSARDLGTDFGF
TRBJ2-1,16,TRBD2,TRBV7-2,CASSSLSGVNYNEQFF
TRBJ1-5,15,-,TRBV28,CASSYRGAGNQPQHF
TRBJ2-2,13,-,TRBV28,CASSFRLTGELFF
TRBJ2-1,12,-,TRBV19,CASSIGGYEQFF
TRBJ1-2,13,TRBD1,TRBV29-1,CSVTGGAGYGYTF
TRBJ2-3,18,TRBD2,TRBV6-5,CASSYSEGRGDLTDTQYF
TRBJ1-1,14,TRBD1,TRBV2,CASRQGTMNTEAFF